What follows is one T cell receptor beta chain and its context. These data belong to a study of control samples from healthy donors and cancer patients. This table comes from immunoSEQ multiplex PCR, and its TCRdb copy is limited to in-frame clones, with some not included. This sample has roughly 92,000 clones, with about 86% found just once. Sequencing was performed on blood. The receptor was derived from a woman in her forties or fifties in good health.

The CDR3 protein is CASSADISYTGELFF. In DNA form, the CDR3 reads TGTGCCAGCAGCGCGGACATCTCGTACACCGGGGAGCTGTTTTTT. V is TRBV9 and J is TRBJ2-2, with D possibly matching TRBD1 (5 bases). This CDR3 contains 15 residues. CDR1 and CDR2 from the germline V gene are SGDLS and YYNGEE. Trimming left V 3 bases short and J 3 bases short, with 12 bases between.